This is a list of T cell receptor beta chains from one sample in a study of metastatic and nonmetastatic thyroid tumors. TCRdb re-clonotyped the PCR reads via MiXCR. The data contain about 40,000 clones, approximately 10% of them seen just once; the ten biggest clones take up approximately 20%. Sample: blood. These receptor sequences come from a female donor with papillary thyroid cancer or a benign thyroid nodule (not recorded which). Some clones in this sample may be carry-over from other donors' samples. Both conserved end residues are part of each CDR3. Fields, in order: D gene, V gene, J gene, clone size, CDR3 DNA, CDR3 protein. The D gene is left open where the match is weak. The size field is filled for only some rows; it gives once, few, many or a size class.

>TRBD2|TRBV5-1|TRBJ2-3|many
TGCGCCAGCAGCTTGGCTAGCGGGAGCACAGATACGCAGTATTTT
CASSLASGSTDTQYF
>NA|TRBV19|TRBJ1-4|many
TGTGCCAGTAGTATACAGGGGACTGAAAAACTGTTTTTT
CASSIQGTEKLFF
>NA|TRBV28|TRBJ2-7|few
TGTGCCAGCATCCTGATGGGGTACGAGCAGTACTTC
CASILMGYEQYF
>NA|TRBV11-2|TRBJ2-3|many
TGTGCCAGCAGCTACGGAGCCGAAGATACGCAGTATTTT
CASSYGAEDTQYF
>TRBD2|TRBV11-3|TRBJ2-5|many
TGTGCCAGCAGCCGGACTAGCGGGAGTGGGGAGACCCAGTACTTC
CASSRTSGSGETQYF
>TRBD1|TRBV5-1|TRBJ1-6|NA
TGCGCCAGCAGCTTGGGTCCGGCAGGGGGCCGTTCACCCCTCCACTTT
CASSLGPAGGRSPLHF
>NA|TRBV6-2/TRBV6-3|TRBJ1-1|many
TGTGCCAGCAGTTACAGCGGGACACGGACCCAAGCTTTCTTT
CASSYSGTRTQAFF
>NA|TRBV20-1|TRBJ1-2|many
TGCAGTGCTAAGGACAGTAACTATGGCTACACCTTC
CSAKDSNYGYTF
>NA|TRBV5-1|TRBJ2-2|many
TGCGCCAGCAGCTTACTTGGGTCGGGGGACACCGGGGAGCTGTTTTTT
CASSLLGSGDTGELFF
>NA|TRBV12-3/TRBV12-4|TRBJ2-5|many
TGTGCCAGCAGTTTATTACCCTTGAGGGAAGAGACCCAGTACTTC
CASSLLPLREETQYF
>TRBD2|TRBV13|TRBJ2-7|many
TGTGCCAGCAGCGTAACCCGCATAGCACAGCGGGAGGGCTCCTACGAGCAGTACTTT
CASSVTRIAQREGSYEQYF
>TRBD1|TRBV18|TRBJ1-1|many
TGTGCCAGCTTACTACGACAGGGTCAGAATGTCGGCACTGAAGCTTTCTTT
CASLLRQGQNVGTEAFF
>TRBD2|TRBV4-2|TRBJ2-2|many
TGTGCCAGCAGCCAAGAGCCCCTGGCGGGAGGGCCGGGCGGGGAGCTGTTTTTT
CASSQEPLAGGPGGELFF
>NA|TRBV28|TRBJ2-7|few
TGTGCCAGCAGTCTATCGGGGGCAGAGCAGTACTTC
CASSLSGAEQYF
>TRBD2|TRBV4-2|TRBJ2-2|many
TGTGCCAGCAGCCAAGATGAGGCTAGCGGGAGGGGAGGCACCGGGGAGCTGTTTTTT
CASSQDEASGRGGTGELFF
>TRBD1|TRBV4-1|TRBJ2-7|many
TGCGCCAGCAGCCCGGGCGGACAGGACTACGAGCAGTACTTC
CASSPGGQDYEQYF
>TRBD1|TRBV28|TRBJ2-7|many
TGTGCCAGCCTAACCTCGGGACAGGGGAACTACGAGCAGTACTTC
CASLTSGQGNYEQYF
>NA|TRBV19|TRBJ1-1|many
TGTGCCAGTAGTACGAGATCGACAACTGAAGCTTTCTTT
CASSTRSTTEAFF
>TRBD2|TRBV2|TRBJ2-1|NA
TGTGCCAGCAGTGAAGAGTCTAGCGGGAGGGTCTCCTACAATGAGCAGTTCTTC
CASSEESSGRVSYNEQFF
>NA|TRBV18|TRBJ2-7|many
TGTGCCAGCTCACCACCACAGTCCCCCTACGAGCAGTACTTC
CASSPPQSPYEQYF
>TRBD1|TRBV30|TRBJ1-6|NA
TGTGCCTGGAGTGGACAGGGTAATTCACCCCTCCACTTT
CAWSGQGNSPLHF
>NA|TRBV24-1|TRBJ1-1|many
TGTGCCACCAATGACGGCCTTGAAGCTTTCTTT
CATNDGLEAFF
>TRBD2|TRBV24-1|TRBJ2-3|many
TGTGCCACCAGTGATACGCGGGGGTGGGATACGCAGTATTTT
CATSDTRGWDTQYF